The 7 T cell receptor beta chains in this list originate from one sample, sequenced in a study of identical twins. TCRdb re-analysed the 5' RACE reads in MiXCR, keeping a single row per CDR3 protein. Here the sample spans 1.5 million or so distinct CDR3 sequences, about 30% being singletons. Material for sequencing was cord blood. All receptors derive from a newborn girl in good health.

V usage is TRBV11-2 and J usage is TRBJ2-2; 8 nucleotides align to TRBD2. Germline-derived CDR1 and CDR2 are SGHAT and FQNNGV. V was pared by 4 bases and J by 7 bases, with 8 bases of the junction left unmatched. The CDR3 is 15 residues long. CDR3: CASSSSGLGGGELFF. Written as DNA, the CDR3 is TGTGCCAGCAGCTCGTCGGGACTAGGTGGCGGGGAGCTGTTTTTT.

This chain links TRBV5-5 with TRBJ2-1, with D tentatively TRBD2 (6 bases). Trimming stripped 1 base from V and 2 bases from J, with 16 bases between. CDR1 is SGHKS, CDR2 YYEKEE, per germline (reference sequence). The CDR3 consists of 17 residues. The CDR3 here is CASSLWDGSGPYNEQFF. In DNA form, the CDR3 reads TGTGCCAGCAGCTTGTGGGACGGGAGCGGACCCTACAATGAGCAGTTCTTC.

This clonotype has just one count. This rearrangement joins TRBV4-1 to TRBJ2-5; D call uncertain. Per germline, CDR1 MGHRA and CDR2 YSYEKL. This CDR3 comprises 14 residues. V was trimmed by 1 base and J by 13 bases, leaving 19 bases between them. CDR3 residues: CASSQVPGHYERYF. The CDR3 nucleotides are TGCGCCAGCAGCCAAGTACCGGGCCACTACGAGCGGTACTTC.

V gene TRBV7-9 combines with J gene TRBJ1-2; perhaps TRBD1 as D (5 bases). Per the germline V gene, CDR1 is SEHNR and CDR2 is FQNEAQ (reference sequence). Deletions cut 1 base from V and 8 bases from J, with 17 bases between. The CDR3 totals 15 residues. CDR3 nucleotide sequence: TGTGCCAGCAGCTTAGAAGTATGGGCAGGGTCCGGCTACACCTTC. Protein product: CASSLEVWAGSGYTF.

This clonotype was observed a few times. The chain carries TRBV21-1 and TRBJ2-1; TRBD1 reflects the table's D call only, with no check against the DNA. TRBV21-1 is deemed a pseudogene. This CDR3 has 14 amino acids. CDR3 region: CASSTEVRGLEQFF. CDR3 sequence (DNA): TGTGCCAGCAGCACTGAGGTGCGGGGCCTAGAGCAGTTCTTC.

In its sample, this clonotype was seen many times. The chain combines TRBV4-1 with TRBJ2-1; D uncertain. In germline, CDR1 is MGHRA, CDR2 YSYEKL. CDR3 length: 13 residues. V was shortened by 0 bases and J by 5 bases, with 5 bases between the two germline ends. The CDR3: CASSQDSNNEQFF. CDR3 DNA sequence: TGCGCCAGCAGCCAAGACTCGAACAATGAGCAGTTCTTC.

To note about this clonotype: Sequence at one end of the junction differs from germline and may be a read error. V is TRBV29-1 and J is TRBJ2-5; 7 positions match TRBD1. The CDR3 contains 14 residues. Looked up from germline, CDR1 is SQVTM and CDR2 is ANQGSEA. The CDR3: CGVWGPGGEETQYF. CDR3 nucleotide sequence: TGCGGCGTTTGGGGGCCAGGGGGAGAAGAGACCCAGTACTTC.